A selection of T cell receptor beta chains follows, all from one sample in a study of shared clonotypes between healthy human individuals. Using immunoSEQ multiplex PCR, the repertoire was profiled, and TCRdb retains in-frame clones only, with some absent. The repertoire holds roughly 700,000 clones, around 74% seen once, with less than 2% in the top ten. The sequenced sample was memory CD4+ T cells sorted from blood. The receptor source for this set is a woman aged 25 to 45 in good health. CDR3s include the opening cysteine and the closing phenylalanine or tryptophan. The order of the fields is D gene, V gene, J gene, CDR3 protein. The D gene is left open where the match is weak.

TRBD1	TRBV10-3	TRBJ2-1	CATKGQGGNEQFF
.	TRBV6-1	TRBJ2-7	CASSLDGYEQYF
.	TRBV6-5	TRBJ1-2	CASSYRAGRFGGYTF
.	TRBV5-1	TRBJ2-7	CASSLNLANYEQYF
.	TRBV6-5	TRBJ1-3	CASSYGLSSGNTIYF
TRBD1	TRBV5-1	TRBJ2-3	CASSPADRDAGTQYF
TRBD2	TRBV5-1	TRBJ2-1	CASSSAAGTKNYNEQFF
.	TRBV20-1	TRBJ2-5	CSARRGETQYF
TRBD2	TRBV5-1	TRBJ2-3	CASHWTSGGTDTQYF
TRBD1	TRBV4-1	TRBJ2-7	CASSQGTGASYEQYF
TRBD1	TRBV28	TRBJ1-2	CASSKNLLGTGRYTF
.	TRBV19	TRBJ1-2	CASSIGADYGYTF
.	TRBV6-1	TRBJ1-5	CASRVGRWDQPQHF
.	TRBV28	TRBJ1-5	CASHPGGRRYQPQHF
TRBD2	TRBV5-1	TRBJ2-1	CASRTSASSYNEQFF
.	TRBV18	TRBJ1-1	CASSPPRRTAEAFF
.	TRBV7-9	TRBJ1-5	CASSLGDTGNQPQHF
.	TRBV6-5	TRBJ1-2	CASSSSGTSVPGTF
TRBD2	TRBV5-1	TRBJ2-1	CASSAVAGANEQFF
TRBD1	TRBV5-1	TRBJ2-7	CASSSGQGFTYEQYF
.	TRBV5-6	TRBJ1-2	CASSLVTAGGNYGYTF
TRBD1	TRBV25-1	TRBJ1-1	CASSSRTGVGTEAFF
.	TRBV5-1	TRBJ2-3	CASSKTPSTDTQYF
TRBD1	TRBV4-1	TRBJ2-3	CASGKGTGGRADTQYF
.	TRBV23-1	TRBJ1-5	CASSPAPTGFNQPQHF
TRBD2	TRBV29-1	TRBJ2-7	CSVGVAGHEQYF
.	TRBV18	TRBJ2-2	CASSPLEGIPTGELFF
.	TRBV14	TRBJ2-1	CASSQIDPGEQFF
.	TRBV28	TRBJ2-2	CASSPYLTGELFF
.	TRBV28	TRBJ1-2	CASSVGPQPYGYTF
TRBD2	TRBV7-2	TRBJ2-5	CASSLGLAGGSDTQYF
.	TRBV30	TRBJ2-1	CAWSTGTQGGQFF
TRBD1	TRBV7-9	TRBJ2-6	CASSLEVRTGLSGANVLTF
.	TRBV2	TRBJ1-5	CASLKTGTNQPQHF
.	TRBV5-4	TRBJ1-4	CASSLRLGQGSGKLFF
TRBD1	TRBV29-1	TRBJ2-7	CSVKLTGSSYEQYF
.	TRBV9	TRBJ1-2	CASSDSNYGYTF
.	TRBV5-6	TRBJ2-7	CASSRIDNTYEQYF
.	TRBV19	TRBJ1-4	CASSSRTTLNEKLFF
.	TRBV5-5	TRBJ2-6	CASSLSNSGANVLTF
TRBD2	TRBV28	TRBJ2-2	CASSFLGLGMPTGELFF
.	TRBV6-6	TRBJ2-7	CASRREQGHEQYF
.	TRBV4-1	TRBJ1-2	CASSQDNQRTLYGYTF
.	TRBV28	TRBJ2-7	CASSSPGVDEQYF
.	TRBV6-1	TRBJ2-7	CASSVSREIYEQYF
.	TRBV9	TRBJ2-2	CASSPEGLGELFF
.	TRBV20-1	TRBJ2-1	CSVGNEQFF
.	TRBV7-6	TRBJ1-5	CASSLTLNQPQHF
.	TRBV6-6	TRBJ2-5	CASGSGETQYF
TRBD1	TRBV5-4	TRBJ1-1	CASSRIDRANTEAFF
.	TRBV19	TRBJ2-1	CASSIRGQHNEQFF
.	TRBV25-1	TRBJ2-6	CASSETTDSGANVLTF
.	TRBV23-1	TRBJ1-2	CASSQSLVLLGSSTTNYGYTF
TRBD1	TRBV29-1	TRBJ2-5	CSVGQGEETQYF